What follows is one T cell receptor beta chain and its context. This entry belongs to a study of blood T cell repertoires in COVID-19. Study as a whole: Donors in the United States, Italy and Spain gave samples during acute or convalescent COVID-19. PBMCs, B-cell-depleted T cells, or T cells were the source of the cDNA or gDNA that made up the material.

Method: immunoSEQ multiplex PCR; TCRdb's copy keeps in-frame clones and lacks some. Of about 52,000 clones in the sample, around 81% are singletons; the top ten hold 26%. The germline gives CDR1 SGHTA, CDR2 FQGNSA. The V end was cut by 0 bases, the J end by 7 bases, with 13 bases between. This CDR3 spans 15 amino acids. The V call is TRBV7-2, the J call TRBJ2-1, with TRBD2 as a possible D gene (6 bases). The sequenced sample was peripheral blood. The clonotype was recovered from an elderly woman with COVID-19, enrolled during active disease. CDR3 DNA: TGTGCCAGCAGCTTAGCTAGCGGCTTACGAAATGAGCAGTTCTTC. Translated: CASSLASGLRNEQFF.